The T cell receptor (beta chain) described here comes from a study of blood T cell repertoires in COVID-19. The germline gives CDR1 MDHEN, CDR2 SYDVKM. Trimming took off 9 bases at V and 5 bases at J, with 13 bases between the two ends. The CDR3 loop spans 12 amino acids. Clones were read by immunoSEQ multiplex PCR, and TCRdb kept only the in-frame ones, dropping some. The sample contains around 310,000 clones, around 89% of which appear only once. This TCR derives from a woman aged 55-70 years with acute or convalescent COVID-19. Sequenced material: peripheral blood. This rearrangement joins TRBV28 to TRBJ1-1, with TRBD1 as a possible D gene (5 bases). CDR3 sequence reads: CASRDGGTEAFF. CDR3 DNA: TGTGCCAGTCGGGACGGGGGGACTGAAGCTTTCTTT.